The 9 T cell receptor beta chains reported below all come from one sample, sequenced in a study of blood T cell repertoires in COVID-19. Only in-frame clones appear in the TCRdb table, and some are missing; sequencing was by immunoSEQ multiplex PCR. The data show 50,000 to 60,000 clones, around nine tenths seen once. The sequenced sample consisted of peripheral blood. These receptors were taken from a human donor with active COVID-19. The donor label of this sample is uncertain.

This chain links TRBV2 with TRBJ1-2; 8 positions agree with TRBD1. The junction had 0 bases not matched to a gene; V was cut back by 3 bases and J by 3 bases. Germline CDR1 SNHLY, CDR2 FYNNEI. The CDR3 covers 13 residues. The DNA of the CDR3 is TGTGCCAGCAGTGAGACAGGGGACTATGGCTACACCTTC. Translating gives CASSETGDYGYTF.

V and J are TRBV6-2 or TRBV6-3 and TRBJ2-1, with D tentatively TRBD2 (6 bases). V lost 6 bases and J lost 13, with 13 bases in between. The CDR3 loop spans 11 amino acids. Germline CDR1 reads MNHEY; CDR2 reads SVGEGT. CDR3 bases: TGTGCCAGCAGCCACGGGGGAGAACAGTTCTTC. It codes for CASSHGGEQFF.

V gene TRBV5-1 combines with J gene TRBJ2-3; TRBD2 matches 10 bases. Germline V gene sequence: CDR1 SGHRS, CDR2 YFSETQ. The CDR3 sequence is 18 residues long. Trimming at V came to 0 bases and at J to 4 bases, leaving 11 bases not matched to a gene. The CDR3 bases are TGCGCCAGCAGCTTGGCTTCGCTAGCGGGGGCGAGGGCAGATACGCAGTATTTT. It specifies CASSLASLAGARADTQYF.

This chain links TRBV28 with TRBJ1-2; perhaps TRBD1 as D (5 bases). Trimming removed 9 bases at V and 4 bases at J, with 9 bases between. Germline CDR1 MDHEN, CDR2 SYDVKM. This CDR3 is built from 11 residues. CDR3 in amino acids: CASGGGYGYTF. In DNA form, the CDR3 reads TGTGCCAGTGGCGGGGGCTATGGCTACACCTTC.

Written as DNA, the CDR3 is TGTGCCAGCAGTTACTCGAGCGGAGTGGGAACCTACGAGCAGTACTTC. Amino acid sequence: CASSYSSGVGTYEQYF. This chain links TRBV6-5 with TRBJ2-7; a possible D gene is TRBD2 (5 bases). Germline V gives CDR1 MNHEY, CDR2 SVGAGI. Trimming shortened V by 0 bases and J by 2 bases, and 14 bases separated the two germline ends. This CDR3 spans 16 amino acids.

The chain couples TRBV9 to TRBJ1-1; 8 positions agree with TRBD1. The CDR3 covers 15 residues. Germline V gene lookup returns CDR1 SGDLS and CDR2 YYNGEE. V gave up 0 bases and J gave up 4 bases; unmatched junction bases: 5. CDR3 residues: CASSVDVQGGTEAFF. In nucleotides, the CDR3 is TGTGCCAGCAGCGTAGACGTACAGGGGGGCACTGAAGCTTTCTTT.

The V gene is TRBV2, the J gene TRBJ1-4, with D perhaps matching TRBD1 (6 bases). Germline V gives CDR1 SNHLY, CDR2 FYNNEI. This CDR3 is built from 13 residues. Trimming removed 2 bases at V and 8 bases at J, with 9 bases between. CDR3 residues: CASSEIQGEKLFF. The CDR3, as DNA: TGTGCCAGCAGTGAAATACAGGGCGAAAAACTGTTTTTT.

This chain joins TRBV2 and TRBJ1-1; 7 bases align to TRBD1. CDR3 length equals 15 residues. Unmatched junction bases numbered 7, after V lost 0 bases and J lost 6 bases. Germline CDR1 and CDR2: SNHLY and FYNNEI. The CDR3 nucleotides read TGTGCCAGCAGTGAAGCGATAGGGGGCCACGCTGAAGCTTTCTTT. It specifies CASSEAIGGHAEAFF.

This clone was seen just once. The gene calls are TRBV12-3 or TRBV12-4 and TRBJ1-2, with D uncertain. The V gene lost 5 bases and the J gene lost 8 bases, with 15 bases spanning the gap. The CDR3 is 13 amino acids. The CDR3 nucleotides are TGTGCCAGCAGTCGCGGCCCCCGGCAGGGCTACACCTTC. Its translation is CASSRGPRQGYTF.